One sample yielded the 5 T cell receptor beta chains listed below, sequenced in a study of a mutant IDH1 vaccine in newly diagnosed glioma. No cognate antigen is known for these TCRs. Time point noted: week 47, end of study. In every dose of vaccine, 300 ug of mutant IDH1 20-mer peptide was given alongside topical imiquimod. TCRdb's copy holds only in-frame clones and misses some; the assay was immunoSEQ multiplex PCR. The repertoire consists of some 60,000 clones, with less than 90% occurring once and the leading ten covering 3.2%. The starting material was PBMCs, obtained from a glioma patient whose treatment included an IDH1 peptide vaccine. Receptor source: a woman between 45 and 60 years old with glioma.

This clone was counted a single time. CDR3 DNA sequence: TGTGCCAGCAGTTATTCCTCCGGGGGAAAGAGTACTGAAGCTTTCTTT. The encoded protein is CASSYSSGGKSTEAFF. V and J are TRBV6-5 and TRBJ1-1; TRBD1 is a possible D gene (5 bases). The length of the CDR3 is 16 residues. CDR1 and CDR2 from the germline V gene are MNHEY and SVGAGI. Between the trimmed V and J ends, which lost 3 bases and 5 bases, there was a span of 19 bases.

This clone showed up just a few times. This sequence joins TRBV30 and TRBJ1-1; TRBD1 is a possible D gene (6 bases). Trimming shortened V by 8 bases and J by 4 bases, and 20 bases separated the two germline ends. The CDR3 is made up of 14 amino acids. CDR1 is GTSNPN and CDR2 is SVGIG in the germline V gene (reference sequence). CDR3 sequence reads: CARLAGGLTTEAFF. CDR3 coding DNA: TGTGCCCGACTAGCGGGGGGCTTGACCACTGAAGCTTTCTTT. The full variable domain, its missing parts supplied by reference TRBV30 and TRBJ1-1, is SQTIHQWPATLVQPVGSPLSLECTVEGTSNPNLYWYRQAAGRGLQLLFYSVGIGQISSEVPQNLSASRPQDRQFILSSKKLLLSDSGFYLCARLAGGLTTEAFFGQGTRLTVV.

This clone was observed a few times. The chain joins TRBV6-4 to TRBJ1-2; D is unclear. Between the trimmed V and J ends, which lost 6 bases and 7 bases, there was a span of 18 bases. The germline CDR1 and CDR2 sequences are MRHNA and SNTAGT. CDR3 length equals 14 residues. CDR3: CASSNHPLSFGYTF. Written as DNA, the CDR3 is TGTGCCAGCAGCAACCATCCCCTGTCCTTTGGCTACACCTTC.

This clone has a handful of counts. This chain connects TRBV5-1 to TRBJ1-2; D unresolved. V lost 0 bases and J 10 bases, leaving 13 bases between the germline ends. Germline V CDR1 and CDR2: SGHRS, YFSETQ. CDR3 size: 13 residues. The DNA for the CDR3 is TGCGCCAGCAGCTTGGATGTCGTTCTGGACTACACCTTC. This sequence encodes CASSLDVVLDYTF.

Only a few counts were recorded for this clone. CDR3 DNA sequence: TGTGCCAGCAGCCAAGATCCCACGGGGGCGCGCACAGATACGCAGTATTTT. This encodes CASSQDPTGARTDTQYF. This chain links TRBV4-2 with TRBJ2-3, with D perhaps matching TRBD1 or TRBD2 (6 bases each). Per germline, CDR1 LGHNA and CDR2 YNFKEQ. V lost 0 bases and J 1 base, leaving 14 bases between the germline ends. This CDR3 is 17 amino acids long.